One T cell receptor beta chain is described in this entry. This sample was included in a study of blood T cell repertoires in COVID-19. Study in general: Italy, Spain and the United States were the sources of the convalescent and acute COVID-19 samples. Sample material is recorded as cDNA or gDNA derived from T cells, B-cell-depleted T cells, or PBMCs.

Germline lookup yields CDR1 SQVTM and CDR2 ANQGSEA. V gave up 3 bases and J gave up 7 bases, with 12 bases separating them. The CDR3 extends over 12 amino acids. TCRdb's table, derived via immunoSEQ multiplex PCR, lists solely in-frame clones and lacks some. The data hold 300,000 to 450,000 clones, with less than 85% observed a single time. This chain joins TRBV29-1 and TRBJ1-2; D is unresolved. The TCR was taken from a woman under 30 with acute or convalescent COVID-19. The material sequenced was peripheral blood. As DNA, the CDR3 is TGCAGCGTTGATCTTCCTAAGTCTGGCTACACCTTC. It specifies CSVDLPKSGYTF. Full variable domain (outside the CDR3, taken from reference TRBV29-1 and TRBJ1-2): SAVISQKPSRDICQRGTSLTIQCQVDSQVTMMFWYRQQPGQSLTLIATANQGSEATYESGFVIDKFPISRPNLTFSTLTVSNMSPEDSSIYLCSVDLPKSGYTFGSGTRLTVV.